This TCR beta chain was retrieved from a study of regulatory T cells in long-lasting Graves disease. This clonotype was detected only a few times. Time point described: newly diagnosed GD, antithyroid drugs for less than 3 months. PBMC-derived RNA was used for the TCR library. Combining iRepertoire HTBI primers with Arm-PCR of CDR3 regions, the authors built TCR beta libraries. A single record per CDR3 protein comes from TCRdb applying MiXCR to the multiplex PCR reads. The sample comprises hundreds of thousands of distinct CDR3 sequences, 16% of which are singletons, and under 20% rests with the top ten. Germline V CDR1 and CDR2: SQVTM, ANQGSEA. The CDR3 is 15 residues long. V gave up 6 bases and J gave up 7 bases; unmatched junction bases: 10. The sample also formed part of further work on T cells in Graves' hyperthyroidism and ophthalmopathy. That source reports: For ophthalmopathy, model prediction preceded onset by a median about 6 months.

The sample here was peripheral blood mononuclear cells (PBMCs), taken at new diagnosis, from a patient treated with antithyroid drugs. The receptor was derived from a woman in her thirties with Graves disease. The chain is built from TRBV29-1 and TRBJ1-6; 9 bases line up with TRBD1. The CDR3 nucleotides are TGCAGCGTATCGCTTGGGACAGGGACAAATTCACCCCTCCACTTT. Translation: CSVSLGTGTNSPLHF.